One sample yielded the 31 T cell receptor beta chains listed below, sequenced in a study of shared clonotypes between healthy human individuals. Assay: immunoSEQ multiplex PCR; the TCRdb copy retains only in-frame clones and omits some. The data show approximately 1.1 million clones, 75% to 80% seen once. The specimen sequenced was memory CD4+ T cells from PBMCs. The subset: CD45RA-negative fraction. These receptors were taken from a man aged 18 to 35 in good health. Some clones in this sample may be carry-over from other donors' samples.

The chain has TRBV10-3 and TRBJ2-7; D might be TRBD2 (6 bases). CDR3 length equals 13 residues. Germline loops: CDR1 ENHRY, CDR2 SYGVKD. V was cut by 1 base and J by 4 bases, with 8 bases left in between. The CDR3 region is CAISEWREYEQYF. CDR3 sequence (DNA): TGTGCCATCAGTGAGTGGCGGGAATACGAGCAGTACTTC.

The chain carries TRBV10-2 and TRBJ2-7, with 10 bases fitting TRBD2. The CDR3 is 14 residues long. Per germline, CDR1 WSHSY and CDR2 SAAADI. The V segment lost 1 base and the J segment 3 bases; nucleotides outside the gene matches: 0. The DNA for the CDR3 is TGCGCCAGCAGTGAGTGGACTAGCGGCTACGAGCAGTACTTC. Protein sequence: CASSEWTSGYEQYF.

The chain employs TRBV5-8 and TRBJ2-2, with 9 bases matching TRBD1. This CDR3 has 15 amino acids. Germline values: CDR1 SGHTS, CDR2 YDEGEE. V lost 5 bases and J lost 4; bases outside the gene matches: 6. The CDR3 spells CASSSGTGFTGELFF. The CDR3 nucleotides are TGTGCCAGCAGTTCCGGGACAGGGTTCACCGGGGAGCTGTTTTTT.

The chain recombines TRBV28 with TRBJ1-4; the D is unclear. The germline V gene has CDR1 MDHEN and CDR2 SYDVKM. The CDR3 is made up of 14 amino acids. V lost 3 bases and J lost 5, with 10 bases in between. The CDR3 here is CASSLGQANEKLFF. The CDR3 coding sequence is TGTGCCAGCAGTTTGGGTCAGGCGAATGAAAAACTGTTTTTT.

This sequence joins TRBV9 and TRBJ2-1, with 12 bases fitting TRBD2. Trimming took 2 bases from V and 6 from J; bases not matched to a gene: 3. Germline V gives CDR1 SGDLS, CDR2 YYNGEE. This CDR3 contains 15 residues. CDR3 amino acids: CASSVSSGRANEQFF. The CDR3 coding sequence is TGTGCCAGCAGCGTTTCTAGCGGGAGGGCCAATGAGCAGTTCTTC. Combining the CDR3 with reference TRBV9 and TRBJ2-1 gives the whole variable domain DSGVTQTPKHLITATGQRVTLRCSPRSGDLSVYWYQQSLDQGLQFLIQYYNGEERAKGNILERFSAQQFPDLHSELNLSSLELGDSALYFCASSVSSGRANEQFFGPGTRLTVL.

The sample holds many counts of this clone. The V call is TRBV6-1, the J call TRBJ2-4, with D unresolved. Germline V CDR1 and CDR2: MNHNS, SASEGT. CDR3 size: 15 residues. With 11 bases removed from V and 1 base from J, the gap between germline ends came to 18 bases. This CDR3 is CAPAESEFAKNIQYF. The CDR3 coding sequence is TGTGCCCCAGCCGAGTCGGAATTTGCCAAAAACATTCAGTACTTC.

The chain combines TRBV6-6 with TRBJ2-7; D remains unclear. The length of the CDR3 is 14 residues. CDR1 is MNHNY and CDR2 is SVGAGI in the germline V gene (reference sequence). V dropped 0 bases and J dropped 2 bases, with 8 bases sitting between them. The DNA of the CDR3 is TGTGCCAGCAGTTACTCGAACCCAACCTACGAGCAGTACTTC. Residues: CASSYSNPTYEQYF.

The genes are TRBV11-2 and TRBJ1-3, with D uncertain. In germline, CDR1 is SGHAT, CDR2 FQNNGV. V lost 6 bases, J lost 0 bases, and 3 bases lay in between. CDR3 size: 12 residues. The CDR3 sequence: CASRSSGNTIYF. CDR3 in DNA: TGTGCCAGCAGATCCTCTGGAAACACCATATATTTT.

Of note for this clone: Other DNA variants within this sample encode the same CDR3. The CDR3 loop is CASRRTYEQYF. CDR3 in DNA: TGTGCCAGCAGGCGGACCTACGAGCAGTACTTC. V usage is TRBV28 and J usage is TRBJ2-7, with unresolved D. V was trimmed by 6 bases and J by 2 bases, leaving 5 bases between them. CDR1 and CDR2 (germline): MDHEN, SYDVKM. The CDR3 covers 11 residues.

The chain uses TRBV28 and TRBJ1-2; D uncertain. With 7 bases removed from V and 4 bases from J, the gap between germline ends came to 16 bases. The CDR3 spans 14 residues. Germline lookup yields CDR1 MDHEN and CDR2 SYDVKM. This CDR3 is CASTPRANIYGYTF. CDR3 in DNA: TGTGCCAGCACCCCTCGGGCGAATATCTATGGCTACACCTTC.

This chain joins TRBV5-1 and TRBJ2-2, with 7 bases aligning to TRBD1. This CDR3 region has 15 residues. J gave up 7 bases and V 4 bases, and 10 bases lay outside the gene matches. Germline V CDR1 and CDR2: SGHRS, YFSETQ. CDR3 DNA sequence: TGCGCCAGCAGCCTAGGCGACAGGGATGGCGGGGAGCTGTTTTTT. Protein sequence: CASSLGDRDGGELFF.

The chain couples TRBV4-1 to TRBJ2-3; 9 nucleotides align to TRBD2. This CDR3 contains 19 residues. Per germline, CDR1 MGHRA and CDR2 YSYEKL. After removal of 3 bases from V and 0 bases from J, the junction contained 13 bases not matched to a gene. The CDR3 sequence is CASSHGRASGATSTDTQYF. CDR3 sequence (DNA): TGCGCCAGCAGCCATGGGCGGGCTAGCGGGGCAACTAGCACAGATACGCAGTATTTT.

This clone was observed a few times. The V call is TRBV15, the J call TRBJ1-5, with D possibly being TRBD1 (5 bases). V was cut by 0 bases and J by 5 bases, with 8 bases left in between. The CDR3 is 14 residues long. In germline, CDR1 is LNHNV, CDR2 YYDKDF (reference sequence). CDR3 nucleotides: TGTGCCACCAGCAGAGACGACAGACATCAGCCCCAGCATTTT. This gives the protein CATSRDDRHQPQHF.

Comments on this clone: A junction end diverges from the germline sequence, so it may reflect a read error. The chain recombines TRBV28 with TRBJ2-7; D might be TRBD1 or TRBD2, each matching 5 bases. CDR3 size: 15 residues. Germline V gene data show CDR1 as MDHEN and CDR2 as SYDVKM. The CDR3 region is CASSRGGEGSYGQYF. The CDR3 DNA is TGTGCCAGCAGTCGTGGGGGAGAAGGCTCCTACGGGCAGTACTTC.

V gene TRBV18 combines with J gene TRBJ1-5; 7 positions agree with TRBD1. The CDR3 spans 18 residues. CDR1 is KGHSH and CDR2 is LQKENI in the germline V gene. V shed 3 bases, J shed 0 bases, and the junction held 11 bases outside the gene matches. CDR3 bases: TGTGCCAGCTCACCTCGGCCCGGGACAGATGATAGCAATCAGCCCCAGCATTTT. It specifies CASSPRPGTDDSNQPQHF.

This clone appeared once. The chain is built from TRBV4-2 and TRBJ2-5; D ambiguous. V dropped 0 bases and J dropped 5 bases, with 7 bases sitting between them. The CDR3 has 13 amino acids. Germline V gene lookup returns CDR1 LGHNA and CDR2 YNFKEQ. The CDR3 loop reads CASSQEARETQYF. CDR3 sequence (DNA): TGTGCCAGCAGCCAAGAAGCTCGTGAGACCCAGTACTTC.

This chain uses TRBV6-5 with TRBJ2-2; tentative D call: TRBD1 (6 bases). The germline CDR1 and CDR2 sequences are MNHEY and SVGAGI. This CDR3 is built from 15 residues. Trimming left V 6 bases short and J 1 base short, with 12 bases between. The CDR3 DNA reads as TGTGCCAGCAGCCCCTTAGGGGGGAACACCGGGGAGCTGTTTTTT. Its protein product is CASSPLGGNTGELFF.

The chain joins TRBV7-3 to TRBJ2-5; D is ambiguous. Germline V gene sequence: CDR1 SGHTA, CDR2 FQGTGA. The CDR3 length is 13 residues. V shed 6 bases and J shed 5 bases, with 13 bases lying between them. The CDR3 DNA reads TGTGCCAGCAGTCCCGGTCTCGGGGAGACCCAGTACTTC. This encodes CASSPGLGETQYF.

The rearrangement joins TRBV6-5 to TRBJ1-2, with D hard to call. Germline CDR1 is MNHEY and CDR2 is SVGAGI. Trimming cost V 6 bases and J 10 bases, with 15 bases left between them. The CDR3 totals 12 residues. CDR3 region: CASSNEISAYTF. In DNA, the CDR3 is TGTGCCAGCAGCAACGAGATAAGCGCCTACACCTTC.

This clone was recorded a few times. This sample includes further DNA sequences coding for the same CDR3. This chain links TRBV19 with TRBJ2-6, with a possible D match to TRBD2 (6 bases). The CDR3 has 15 amino acids. Trimming removed 3 bases from V and 4 bases from J, with 10 bases in between. In germline, CDR1 is LNHDA, CDR2 SQIVND (reference sequence). CDR3 residues: CASSIGGPGANVLTF. In DNA, the CDR3 is TGTGCCAGTAGTATCGGGGGACCCGGGGCCAACGTCCTGACTTTC.

This clone is a singleton in its sample. The genes are TRBV5-5 and TRBJ2-5; D might be TRBD1 (6 bases). V was pared by 4 bases and J by 7 bases, with 14 bases between. CDR3 length equals 13 residues. Germline V gives CDR1 SGHKS, CDR2 YYEKEE (reference sequence). The CDR3 loop reads CASSDPQGWTQYF. The CDR3 DNA reads as TGTGCCAGCAGCGACCCCCAGGGGTGGACCCAGTACTTC.

This clone was observed a single time. The chain joins TRBV28 to TRBJ1-1, with D perhaps TRBD1 (6 bases). The CDR3 spans 15 residues. V was shortened by 6 bases and J by 4 bases, with 18 bases between the two germline ends. In germline, CDR1 is MDHEN, CDR2 SYDVKM. CDR3 DNA sequence: TGTGCCAGCAGCAAGGCTGGGGGCGTGGGCACTGAAGCTTTCTTT. It encodes CASSKAGGVGTEAFF.

The CDR3 bases are TGTGCCAGCAGTTTTAGGGACCATAGCAATCAGCCCCAGCATTTT. Protein: CASSFRDHSNQPQHF. The rearrangement uses TRBV28 and TRBJ1-5; D might be TRBD1 (5 bases). V shed 3 bases and J shed 0 bases, with 9 bases lying between them. From germline, CDR1 is MDHEN and CDR2 SYDVKM. The CDR3 has 15 residues.

The gene calls are TRBV5-1 and TRBJ2-1; D assignment may be TRBD1 or TRBD2 (5 bases each). V shed 0 bases and J shed 6 bases, with 10 bases lying between them. The CDR3 contains 14 residues. Germline V gives CDR1 SGHRS, CDR2 YFSETQ. DNA for the CDR3: TGCGCCAGCAGCTTGGGAGGGGAAGCCAATGAGCAGTTCTTC. Residues: CASSLGGEANEQFF.

This chain joins TRBV5-1 and TRBJ2-7; no firm D call. The CDR3 extends over 14 amino acids. CDR1 SGHRS and CDR2 YFSETQ come from the germline V gene. V was clipped by 0 bases and J by 2 bases, with 9 bases between them. The CDR3 sequence is CASSLDPEPYEQYF. CDR3 nucleotides: TGCGCCAGCAGCTTGGACCCAGAGCCCTACGAGCAGTACTTC.

V is TRBV7-9 and J is TRBJ1-2, with TRBD1 identical over 7 bases. Per germline, CDR1 SEHNR and CDR2 FQNEAQ (reference sequence). Trimming removed 5 bases from V and 4 bases from J; junction bases left unmatched: 4. The CDR3 spans 13 residues. DNA for the CDR3: TGTGCCAGCAGCGGCCGGGACAGCTATGGCTACACCTTC. The encoded protein is CASSGRDSYGYTF. The full variable domain, its missing parts supplied by reference TRBV7-9 and TRBJ1-2, is DTGVSQNPRHKITKRGQNVTFRCDPISEHNRLYWYRQTLGQGPEFLTYFQNEAQLEKSRLLSDRFSAERPKGSFSTLEIQRTEQGDSAMYLCASSGRDSYGYTFGSGTRLTVV.

The chain uses TRBV29-1 and TRBJ2-3; 10 positions agree with TRBD2. Per the germline V gene, CDR1 is SQVTM and CDR2 is ANQGSEA. The length of the CDR3 is 15 residues. Losses at the gene ends were 4 bases for V and 3 bases for J; bases not matched to a gene: 7. Written as DNA, the CDR3 is TGCAGCGTTGGGGCTAGCGGGAGTCAAACAGATACGCAGTATTTT. This translates into CSVGASGSQTDTQYF.

V usage is TRBV7-3 and J usage is TRBJ2-3; the match to TRBD2 covers 8 bases. The CDR3 extends over 16 amino acids. V shed 0 bases and J 3 bases; nucleotides not matched to a gene: 5. From germline, CDR1 is SGHTA and CDR2 FQGTGA. CDR3 sequence (DNA): TGTGCCAGCAGCTTAACCCTCTCGGGGGGGACAGATACGCAGTATTTT. It codes for CASSLTLSGGTDTQYF.

The chain carries TRBV5-6 and TRBJ1-2; 7 positions match TRBD1. From germline, CDR1 is SGHDT and CDR2 YYEEEE. This CDR3 has 14 amino acids. Unmatched junction bases numbered 12, after V lost 6 bases and J lost 7 bases. CDR3 in amino acids: CASTIQGSGGGYTF. CDR3 coding DNA: TGTGCCAGCACCATACAGGGGTCGGGTGGTGGCTACACCTTC.

The chain recombines TRBV11-2 with TRBJ2-1; maybe TRBD2 (5 bases). Trimming shortened V by 0 bases and J by 5 bases, and 17 bases separated the two germline ends. The CDR3 consists of 17 residues. The germline V gene has CDR1 SGHAT and CDR2 FQNNGV. The CDR3 sequence: CASSLDLARVRDNEQFF. In nucleotides, the CDR3 is TGTGCCAGCAGCTTAGATCTTGCGCGGGTTAGGGACAATGAGCAGTTCTTC.

The chain joins TRBV10-2 to TRBJ2-3; D tentatively reads TRBD1 or TRBD2 (5 bases each). V dropped 8 bases and J dropped 5 bases, with 17 bases sitting between them. The CDR3 is 14 residues long. CDR1 WSHSY and CDR2 SAAADI come from the germline V gene. Written as DNA, the CDR3 is TGCGCCAGCGCCAACCGGGGCACAAGAGATACGCAGTATTTT. This translates into CASANRGTRDTQYF.